These T cell receptor beta chains were read from a single sample in a study of shared clonotypes between healthy human individuals. Using immunoSEQ multiplex PCR, the repertoire was profiled, and TCRdb retains in-frame clones only, with some absent. This table has some 2,500,000 clones, 85% to 95% appearing once. Sequenced: naive CD4+ T cells from PBMCs. The origin of the receptors is a man aged 18 to 35 in good health. Some clones in this sample may be carry-over from other donors' samples. CDR3s include the opening cysteine and the closing phenylalanine or tryptophan. The D gene is left open where the match is weak. For some rows the clone size is stated as once, few or many, or as a class when expanded; others skip it.

D	V	size	J	DNA	CDR3
NA	TRBV19	NA	TRBJ1-5	TGTGCCAGTAGTTCAGCTAGCAATCAGCCCCAGCATTTT	CASSSASNQPQHF
NA	TRBV5-4	NA	TRBJ1-3	TGTGCCAGCAGCCTCACTAGGGGCGCGGGAAACACCATATATTTT	CASSLTRGAGNTIYF
NA	TRBV11-2	NA	TRBJ2-7	TGTGCCAGCAGCGAGGGGACCCACGCCTACGAGCAGTACTTC	CASSEGTHAYEQYF
NA	TRBV18	NA	TRBJ1-4	TGTGCCAGCTCACCCCCTTCGACCGGGGGAAAACTGTTTTTT	CASSPPSTGGKLFF
TRBD2	TRBV11-2	NA	TRBJ2-1	TGTGCCAGCAGGTCCCTACGCGGGAGGGCCAATGAGCAGTTCTTC	CASRSLRGRANEQFF
TRBD2	TRBV5-1	NA	TRBJ2-2	TGCGCCAGCAGCAGGGGACTAGCGGGAGGAAAAACGAACACCGGGGAGCTGTTTTTT	CASSRGLAGGKTNTGELFF
TRBD1	TRBV30	once	TRBJ1-5	TGTGCCTGGTCGGGACAGAACTTAGATAGCAATCAGCCCCAGCATTTT	CAWSGQNLDSNQPQHF
NA	TRBV6-6	NA	TRBJ2-5	TGTGCCGCGTTGCGGGACGAGCGGGAGACCCAGTACTTC	CAALRDERETQYF
NA	TRBV4-2	NA	TRBJ2-1	TGTGCCAGCAGCCAAGATATCGGTAGGGTAAAGTTCTTC	CASSQDIGRVKFF
NA	TRBV7-9	NA	TRBJ2-1	TGTGCCAGCAGCGGTATCCGCTCCTACAATGAGCAGTTCTTC	CASSGIRSYNEQFF
TRBD1	TRBV19	NA	TRBJ2-7	TGTGCCAGTAGGCTAAAAACAGGGGGCGTCTACGAGCAGTACTTC	CASRLKTGGVYEQYF
TRBD1	TRBV28	NA	TRBJ2-5	TGTGCCAGCAGTCCGAGGACAGGGGGGGAGACCCAGTACTTC	CASSPRTGGETQYF
TRBD2	TRBV7-2	NA	TRBJ2-3	TGTGCCAGCAGCTCACAAGCGGGGTGGGCAGATACGCAGTATTTT	CASSSQAGWADTQYF
TRBD2	TRBV7-9	NA	TRBJ2-7	TGTGCCAGCAGCTTAGGCGGGACTAGCCGATTTTGGCAGTACTTC	CASSLGGTSRFWQYF
NA	TRBV14	NA	TRBJ1-1	TGTGCCAGCAGCTTAGAGACCAGCAAGGCTGAAGCTTTCTTT	CASSLETSKAEAFF
TRBD2	TRBV5-6	NA	TRBJ2-7	TGTGCCAGCAGCTTGTTAGGGACTAGCGGATCCTACGAGCAGTACTTC	CASSLLGTSGSYEQYF
NA	TRBV5-1	NA	TRBJ2-1	TGCGCCAGCAGCTTGGACAGCCCGGGGAAGCAGTTCTTC	CASSLDSPGKQFF
NA	TRBV5-1	NA	TRBJ1-1	TGCGCCAGCAGCATCGGGGCCCCGAACACTGAAGCTTTCTTT	CASSIGAPNTEAFF
NA	TRBV28	NA	TRBJ1-2	TGTGCCAGCAGTTTGGTTGAAAGGTCATCCGGCTATGGCTACACCTTC	CASSLVERSSGYGYTF
TRBD1	TRBV19	NA	TRBJ1-2	TGTGCCAGTAGCCGAGACAGGGGTAATGGCTACACCTTC	CASSRDRGNGYTF
TRBD1	TRBV28	NA	TRBJ1-6	TGTGCCAGCAGTTTCTCGGACAGGGGTAATTCACCCCTCCACTTT	CASSFSDRGNSPLHF
NA	TRBV7-8	NA	TRBJ2-5	TGTGCCAGCAGCTTAGAAAGGGTTGAGACCCAGTACTTC	CASSLERVETQYF
NA	TRBV4-2	NA	TRBJ2-1	TGTGCCAGCAGCGCCCAAACCAGCGAAAAAAATGAGCAGTTCTTC	CASSAQTSEKNEQFF
NA	TRBV19	NA	TRBJ1-5	TGTGCCAGTAGATCTACAGGGCGGCAATTGCAGCCCCAGCATTTT	CASRSTGRQLQPQHF
TRBD2	TRBV7-2	NA	TRBJ2-1	TGTGCCAGCAGCTTAGTGGGACTAGCGGGAGTCAATGAGCAGTTCTTC	CASSLVGLAGVNEQFF
NA	TRBV9	NA	TRBJ2-3	TGTGCCAGCAGCGTAGGACTCACTGGCACAGATACGCAGTATTTT	CASSVGLTGTDTQYF
NA	TRBV5-1	NA	TRBJ2-3	TGCGCCAGCAGCTTTGCCCCCCTGGAGCGGAGGGGGGGGACAGATACGCAGTATTTT	CASSFAPLERRGGTDTQYF
NA	TRBV28	NA	TRBJ2-2	TGTGCGTCCCTGCGACCAGGGGCCGGGGAGCTGTTTTTT	CASLRPGAGELFF
NA	TRBV9	NA	TRBJ1-2	TGTGCCAGCAGCACTCGATTTCCGGGAACCAATGGCTACACCTTC	CASSTRFPGTNGYTF
NA	TRBV29-1	NA	TRBJ2-6	TGCAGCGTTTCAGTTTTGGGAGGAGGAACTGGGGCCAACGTCCTGACTTTC	CSVSVLGGGTGANVLTF
NA	TRBV5-1	NA	TRBJ2-3	TGCGCCAGCAGCTTTGCAGATACGCAGTATTTT	CASSFADTQYF
TRBD2	TRBV15	NA	TRBJ2-4	TGTGCCACCAGCAGAACACTAGCGGGAGGGCCTGGAAACATTCAGTACTTC	CATSRTLAGGPGNIQYF
NA	TRBV27	once	TRBJ2-7	TGTGCCAGCAGTGTCTCAGGGGGGTATTACGAGCAGTACTTC	CASSVSGGYYEQYF
NA	TRBV18	once	TRBJ1-2	TGTGCCAGCTCCCCGGGAGAGGGCTATGGCTACACCTTC	CASSPGEGYGYTF
NA	TRBV28	NA	TRBJ2-3	TGTGCCAGCAGTTTGAGGCGGTTCACAGATACGCAGTATTTT	CASSLRRFTDTQYF
NA	TRBV9	NA	TRBJ2-3	TGTGCCAGCAGCGTGGGCAGGGGAACAGATACGCAGTATTTT	CASSVGRGTDTQYF
TRBD1	TRBV5-1	once	TRBJ1-5	TGCGCCAGCAGCTCACAGGGGCCGGATCAGCCCCAGCATTTT	CASSSQGPDQPQHF
NA	TRBV7-8	NA	TRBJ1-4	TGTGCCAGCAGCTTAGGACAGCGGGAAAAACTGTTTTTT	CASSLGQREKLFF
TRBD1	TRBV28	once	TRBJ2-7	TGTGCCAGCTTACAGGGGACCTACGAGCAGTACTTC	CASLQGTYEQYF
NA	TRBV6-1	NA	TRBJ1-2	TGTGCCAGCAGTGCGGTGGCAGGCCAAGGGGGTTATGGCTACACCTTC	CASSAVAGQGGYGYTF
NA	TRBV30	NA	TRBJ2-3	TGTGCCTGGAAGGTGCTAGCGAGCACAGATACGCAGTATTTT	CAWKVLASTDTQYF